These 2 T cell receptor beta chains share one sample of origin, sequenced in a study of blood T cell repertoires in COVID-19. Sequenced by immunoSEQ multiplex PCR; TCRdb stores in-frame clones only, minus some. The sample lists 95,000 to 150,000 clones; nearly 90% were seen once. Sequenced sample: peripheral blood. All receptors derive from a woman aged 55 to 70 with COVID-19, enrolled during active disease.

This clone turned up a few times. V and J are TRBV14 and TRBJ1-3, with D unclear. CDR1 SGHDN and CDR2 FVKESK come from the germline V gene. The CDR3 spans 16 residues. V gave up 0 bases and J gave up 2 bases, with 11 bases separating them. The CDR3 protein is CASSQDRARTGNTIYF. The CDR3 DNA reads as TGTGCCAGCAGCCAAGATCGAGCGAGGACTGGAAACACCATATATTTT. The full variable domain, rest sourced from reference TRBV14 and TRBJ1-3, is EAGVTQFPSHSVIEKGQTVTLRCDPISGHDNLYWYRRVMGKEIKFLLHFVKESKQDESGMPNNRFLAERTGGTYSTLKVQPAELEDSGVYFCASSQDRARTGNTIYFGEGSWLTVV.

V and J are TRBV19 and TRBJ2-1, with 8 bases that match TRBD2. CDR1 and CDR2 (germline): LNHDA, SQIVND (reference sequence). CDR3 length: 14 amino acids. The ends lost 3 bases at V and 9 bases at J; junction bases unmatched: 7. The CDR3 loop reads CASSIGTSLGEQFF. The CDR3, as DNA: TGTGCCAGTAGTATTGGGACTAGTCTCGGTGAGCAGTTCTTC.